This record covers a single T cell receptor beta chain. V lost 0 bases and J lost 2, with 11 bases in between. CDR1 and CDR2 from the germline V gene are SGDLS and YYNGEE. There are 15 residues in the CDR3. This sample was taken from a study of shared clonotypes between healthy human individuals. Naive CD8 cells lacked CD45RO and underwent positive selection for CCR7, leaving out terminally differentiated effector memory CD45RA+ cells. Only in-frame clones appear in the TCRdb table, and some are missing; sequencing was by immunoSEQ multiplex PCR. The sample yields around 2,000,000 clones, about 95% seen once.

Sample: naive CD8+ T cells sorted from blood. The chain couples TRBV9 to TRBJ1-2; D may be TRBD1 (5 bases). The clonotype originates from a man aged 18 to 30 in good health. In nucleotides, the CDR3 is TGTGCCAGCAGCGTAGATGACAGCCTAAACTATGGCTACACCTTC. Amino acid sequence: CASSVDDSLNYGYTF.